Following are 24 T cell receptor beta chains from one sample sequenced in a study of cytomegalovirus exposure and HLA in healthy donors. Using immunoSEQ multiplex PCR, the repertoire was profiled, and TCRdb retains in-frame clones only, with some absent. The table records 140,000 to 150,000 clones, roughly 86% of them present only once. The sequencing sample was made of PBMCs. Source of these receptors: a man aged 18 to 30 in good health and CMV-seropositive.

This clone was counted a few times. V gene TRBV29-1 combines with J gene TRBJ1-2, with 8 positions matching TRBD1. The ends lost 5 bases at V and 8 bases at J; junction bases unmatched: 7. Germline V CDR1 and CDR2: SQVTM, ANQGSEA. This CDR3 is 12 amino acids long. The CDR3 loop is CSVIGQGEGYTF. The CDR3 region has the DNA TGCAGCGTTATCGGACAGGGAGAGGGCTACACCTTC. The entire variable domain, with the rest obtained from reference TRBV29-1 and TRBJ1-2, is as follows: SAVISQKPSRDICQRGTSLTIQCQVDSQVTMMFWYRQQPGQSLTLIATANQGSEATYESGFVIDKFPISRPNLTFSTLTVSNMSPEDSSIYLCSVIGQGEGYTFGSGTRLTVV.

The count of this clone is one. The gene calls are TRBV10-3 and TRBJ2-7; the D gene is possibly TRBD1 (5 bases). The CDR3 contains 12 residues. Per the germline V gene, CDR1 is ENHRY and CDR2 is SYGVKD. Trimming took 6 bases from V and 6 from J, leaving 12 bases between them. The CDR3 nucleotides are TGTGCCATCAGCCCGACAGAAGGCGAGCAGTACTTC. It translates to CAISPTEGEQYF.

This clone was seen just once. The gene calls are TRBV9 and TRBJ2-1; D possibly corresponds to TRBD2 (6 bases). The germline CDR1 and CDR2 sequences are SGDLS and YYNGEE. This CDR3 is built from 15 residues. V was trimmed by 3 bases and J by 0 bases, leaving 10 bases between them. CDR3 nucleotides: TGTGCCAGCAGCGCCGGGGGAGGCTCCTACAATGAGCAGTTCTTC. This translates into CASSAGGGSYNEQFF.

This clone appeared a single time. The CDR3 loop is CASSSSGLAGGIEQYF. The CDR3 DNA reads TGTGCCAGCAGTTCGTCAGGACTAGCGGGAGGCATCGAGCAGTACTTC. The chain combines TRBV6-5 with TRBJ2-7; 14 bases map to TRBD2. The germline V gene has CDR1 MNHEY and CDR2 SVGAGI. With 4 bases clipped from V and 6 bases from J, the junction kept 8 bases outside the gene matches. The CDR3 has 16 residues.

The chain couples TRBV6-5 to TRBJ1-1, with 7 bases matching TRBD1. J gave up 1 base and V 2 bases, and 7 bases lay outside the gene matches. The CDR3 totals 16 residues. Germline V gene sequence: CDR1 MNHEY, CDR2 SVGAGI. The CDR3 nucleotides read TGTGCCAGCAGTTACGACTTACAGGGGCCGAACACTGAAGCTTTCTTT. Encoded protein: CASSYDLQGPNTEAFF.

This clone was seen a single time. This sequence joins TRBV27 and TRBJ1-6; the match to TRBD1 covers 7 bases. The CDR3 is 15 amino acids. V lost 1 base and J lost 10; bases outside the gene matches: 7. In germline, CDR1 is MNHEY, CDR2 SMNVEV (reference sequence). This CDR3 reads CASSLLTGVGSPLHF. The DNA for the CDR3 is TGTGCCAGCAGTTTATTAACAGGGGTGGGCTCACCCCTCCACTTT.

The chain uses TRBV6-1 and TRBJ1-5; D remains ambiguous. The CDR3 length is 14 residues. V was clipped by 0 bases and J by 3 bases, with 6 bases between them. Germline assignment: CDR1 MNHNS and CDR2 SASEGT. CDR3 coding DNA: TGTGCCAGCAGTGAAGCTGCAGACAATCAGCCCCAGCATTTT. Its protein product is CASSEAADNQPQHF.

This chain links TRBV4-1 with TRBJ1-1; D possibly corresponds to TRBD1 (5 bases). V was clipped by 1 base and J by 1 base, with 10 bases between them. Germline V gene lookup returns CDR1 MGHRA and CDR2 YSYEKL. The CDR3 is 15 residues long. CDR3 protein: CASSQGLGQNTEAFF. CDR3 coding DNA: TGCGCCAGCAGCCAAGGCCTGGGGCAGAACACTGAAGCTTTCTTT.

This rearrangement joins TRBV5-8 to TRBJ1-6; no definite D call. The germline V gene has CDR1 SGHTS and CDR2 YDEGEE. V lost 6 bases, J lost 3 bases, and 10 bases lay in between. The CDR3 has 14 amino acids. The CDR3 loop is CASKTRDYNSPLHF. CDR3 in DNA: TGTGCCAGCAAAACGAGGGACTATAATTCACCCCTCCACTTT.

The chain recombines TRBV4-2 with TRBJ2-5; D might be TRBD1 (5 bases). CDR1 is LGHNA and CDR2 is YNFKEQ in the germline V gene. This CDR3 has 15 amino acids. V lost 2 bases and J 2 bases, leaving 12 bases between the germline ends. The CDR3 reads CASSQSLGAQETQYF. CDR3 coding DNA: TGTGCCAGCAGCCAATCCTTAGGGGCGCAAGAGACCCAGTACTTC.

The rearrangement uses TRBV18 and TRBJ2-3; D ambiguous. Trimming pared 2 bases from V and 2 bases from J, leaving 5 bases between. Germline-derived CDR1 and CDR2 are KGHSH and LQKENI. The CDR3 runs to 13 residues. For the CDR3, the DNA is TGTGCCAGCTCACCAGCGAACACAGATACGCAGTATTTT. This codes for CASSPANTDTQYF. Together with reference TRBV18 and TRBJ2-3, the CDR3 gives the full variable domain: NAGVMQNPRHLVRRRGQEARLRCSPMKGHSHVYWYRQLPEEGLKFMVYLQKENIIDESGMPKERFSAEFPKEGPSILRIQQVVRGDSAAYFCASSPANTDTQYFGPGTRLTVL.

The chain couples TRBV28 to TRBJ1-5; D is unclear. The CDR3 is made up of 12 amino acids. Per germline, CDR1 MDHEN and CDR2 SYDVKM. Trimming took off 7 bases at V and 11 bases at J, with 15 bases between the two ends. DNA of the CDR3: TGTGCCAGCAACCAGGCAGGCGGGGCCCAGCATTTT. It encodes CASNQAGGAQHF.

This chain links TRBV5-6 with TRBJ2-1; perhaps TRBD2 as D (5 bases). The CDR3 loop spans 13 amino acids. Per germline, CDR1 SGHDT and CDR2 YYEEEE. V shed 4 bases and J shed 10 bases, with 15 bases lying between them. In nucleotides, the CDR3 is TGTGCCAGCAGCCTAGGCGCAAGGAGGGAGCAGTTCTTC. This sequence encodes CASSLGARREQFF. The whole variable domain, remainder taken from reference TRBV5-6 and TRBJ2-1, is DAGVTQSPTHLIKTRGQQVTLRCSPKSGHDTVSWYQQALGQGPQFIFQYYEEEERQRGNFPDRFSGHQFPNYSSELNVNALLLGDSALYLCASSLGARREQFFGPGTRLTVL.

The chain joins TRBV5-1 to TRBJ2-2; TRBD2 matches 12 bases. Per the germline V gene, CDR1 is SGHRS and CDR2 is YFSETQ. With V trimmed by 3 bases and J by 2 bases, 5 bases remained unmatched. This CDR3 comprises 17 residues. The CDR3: CASSYRTSGTNTGELFF. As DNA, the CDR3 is TGCGCCAGCAGCTACCGGACTAGCGGGACCAACACCGGGGAGCTGTTTTTT.

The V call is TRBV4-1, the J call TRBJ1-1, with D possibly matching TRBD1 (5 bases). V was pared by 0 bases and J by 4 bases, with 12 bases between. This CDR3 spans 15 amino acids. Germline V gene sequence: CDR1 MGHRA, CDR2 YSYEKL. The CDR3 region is CASSQDSTGSTEAFF. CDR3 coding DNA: TGCGCCAGCAGCCAAGATTCTACAGGAAGCACTGAAGCTTTCTTT.

The CDR3 DNA sequence: TGTGCCAGCTCACCACCCTCGGGAGGGCTCGGGTATGGCTACACCTTC. This encodes CASSPPSGGLGYGYTF. V usage is TRBV18 and J usage is TRBJ1-2; D uncertain. This CDR3 contains 16 residues. V shed 0 bases and J shed 5 bases, with 16 bases lying between them. The germline V gene has CDR1 KGHSH and CDR2 LQKENI.

CDR3: CASVYGNTIYF. The CDR3 nucleotides are TGTGCGAGTGTGTACGGAAACACCATATATTTT. V is TRBV2 and J is TRBJ1-3; D not certain. CDR1 and CDR2 (germline): SNHLY, FYNNEI. This CDR3 spans 11 amino acids.

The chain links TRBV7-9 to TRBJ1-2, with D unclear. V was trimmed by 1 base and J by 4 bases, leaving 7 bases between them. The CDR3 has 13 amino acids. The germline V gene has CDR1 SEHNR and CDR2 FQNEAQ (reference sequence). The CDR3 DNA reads TGTGCCAGCAGCTTAGACTCGGGCTATGGCTACACCTTC. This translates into CASSLDSGYGYTF.

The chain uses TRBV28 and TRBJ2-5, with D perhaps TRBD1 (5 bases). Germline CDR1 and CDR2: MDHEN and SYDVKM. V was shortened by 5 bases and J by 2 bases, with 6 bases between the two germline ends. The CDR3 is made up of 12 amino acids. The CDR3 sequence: CASSAGQETQYF. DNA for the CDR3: TGTGCCAGCAGTGCAGGGCAAGAGACCCAGTACTTC.

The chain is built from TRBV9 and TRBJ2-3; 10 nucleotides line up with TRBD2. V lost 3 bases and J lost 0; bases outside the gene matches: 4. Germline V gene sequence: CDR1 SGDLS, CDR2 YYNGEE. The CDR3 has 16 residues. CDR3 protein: CASSALAGVSTDTQYF. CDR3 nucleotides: TGTGCCAGCAGCGCGCTAGCGGGAGTCAGCACAGATACGCAGTATTTT.

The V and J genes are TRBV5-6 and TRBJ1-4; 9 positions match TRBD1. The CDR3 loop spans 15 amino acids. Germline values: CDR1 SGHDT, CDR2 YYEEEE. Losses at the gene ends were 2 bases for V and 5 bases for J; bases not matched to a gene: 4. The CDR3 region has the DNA TGTGCCAGCAGCTTAACCGGGACAGGGAATGAAAAACTGTTTTTT. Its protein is CASSLTGTGNEKLFF. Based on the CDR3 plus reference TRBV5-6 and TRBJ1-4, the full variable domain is DAGVTQSPTHLIKTRGQQVTLRCSPKSGHDTVSWYQQALGQGPQFIFQYYEEEERQRGNFPDRFSGHQFPNYSSELNVNALLLGDSALYLCASSLTGTGNEKLFFGSGTQLSVL.

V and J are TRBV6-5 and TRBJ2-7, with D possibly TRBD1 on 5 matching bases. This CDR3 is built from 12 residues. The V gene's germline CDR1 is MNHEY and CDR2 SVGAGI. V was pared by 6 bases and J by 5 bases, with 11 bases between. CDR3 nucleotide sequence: TGTGCCAGCAGCCCAGGGTTAGACGAGCAGTACTTC. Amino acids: CASSPGLDEQYF.

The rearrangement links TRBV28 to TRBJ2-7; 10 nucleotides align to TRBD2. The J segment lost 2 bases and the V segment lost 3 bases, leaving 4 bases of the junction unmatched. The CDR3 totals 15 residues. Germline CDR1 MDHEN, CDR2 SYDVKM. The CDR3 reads CASSFSGGPTYEQYF. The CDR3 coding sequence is TGTGCCAGCAGTTTTAGCGGGGGGCCTACCTACGAGCAGTACTTC. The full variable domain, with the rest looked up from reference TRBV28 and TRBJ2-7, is DVKVTQSSRYLVKRTGEKVFLECVQDMDHENMFWYRQDPGLGLRLIYFSYDVKMKEKGDIPEGYSVSREKKERFSLILESASTNQTSMYLCASSFSGGPTYEQYFGPGTRLTVT.

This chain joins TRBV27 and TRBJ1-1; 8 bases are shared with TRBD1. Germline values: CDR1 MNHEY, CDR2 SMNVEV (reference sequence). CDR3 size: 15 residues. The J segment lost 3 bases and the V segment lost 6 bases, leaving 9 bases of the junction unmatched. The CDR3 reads CASRFNRGMDTEAFF. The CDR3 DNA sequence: TGTGCCAGCAGATTCAACAGGGGGATGGACACTGAAGCTTTCTTT.